This T cell receptor beta chain stems from a study of T cells in Graves' hyperthyroidism and ophthalmopathy. PBMCs were derived from around 10 ml fresh peripheral blood. This CDR3 contains 15 residues. CDR1 is KGHDR and CDR2 is SFDVKD in the germline V gene. V was trimmed by 2 bases and J by 6 bases, leaving 12 bases between them. Concerning this clonotype itself: What it binds is unknown.

General study findings and limits: Stable hyperthyroidism was told apart from ophthalmopathy by a model built on 13 V-J features. Blood samples included most of the expanded thyroid clonotypes exceeding 0.001.

What was amplified from RNA transcripts were TCR beta CDR3 regions. RT-PCR in the first round (using the HTBI primer set) targeted the TCR CDR3. TCRdb processed the multiplex PCR reads anew with MiXCR; each CDR3 protein has one entry. The sample shows nearly 600,000 distinct CDR3 sequences, roughly 14% of them seen only once. The TCR comes from a woman in her 30s with Graves' hyperthyroidism that later progressed to Graves' ophthalmopathy. J is TRBJ2-2 and V is TRBV24-1, with a tentative D call TRBD1 (5 bases). The sample was blood. CDR3: CATSDSSRVAGELFF. CDR3 nucleotides: TGTGCCACCAGTGATTCCAGCAGGGTGGCCGGGGAGCTGTTTTTT.